This T cell receptor (beta chain) came from a study of OX40 agonist ivuxolimab in advanced cancers. Study context: Intravenous ivuxolimab was administered to patients every 2 weeks at 0.01 to 10 mg/kg.

About this clone: The antigen is unknown.

Germline V gene sequence: CDR1 MDHEN, CDR2 SYDVKM. V lost 5 bases to trimming and J lost 4 bases, with 8 bases between them. The CDR3 has 13 amino acids. Patients were ruled out by autoimmune disease history or systemic immunosuppression. TCRdb's table, derived via immunoSEQ multiplex PCR, lists solely in-frame clones and lacks some. Of 60,000 to 70,000 clones listed, almost 85% are singletons. Study-level points and caveats: More expanded clones were seen, on average, in CD8+ T cells than in CD4+. Both blood CD4+ and CD8+ T cells showed clonal growth by week 6 at 0.1 to 3.0 mg/kg.

The sequences come from CD4+ or CD8+ T cells sorted from blood, collected in a trial of the OX40 agonist ivuxolimab. The clonotype comes from an adult with an advanced solid tumor such as melanoma, head and neck, liver or kidney cancer. The chain is built from TRBV28 and TRBJ1-4; D not resolved. CDR3 loop: CASSGPYNEKLFF. The CDR3 coding sequence is TGTGCCAGCAGTGGTCCGTATAATGAAAAACTGTTTTTT.